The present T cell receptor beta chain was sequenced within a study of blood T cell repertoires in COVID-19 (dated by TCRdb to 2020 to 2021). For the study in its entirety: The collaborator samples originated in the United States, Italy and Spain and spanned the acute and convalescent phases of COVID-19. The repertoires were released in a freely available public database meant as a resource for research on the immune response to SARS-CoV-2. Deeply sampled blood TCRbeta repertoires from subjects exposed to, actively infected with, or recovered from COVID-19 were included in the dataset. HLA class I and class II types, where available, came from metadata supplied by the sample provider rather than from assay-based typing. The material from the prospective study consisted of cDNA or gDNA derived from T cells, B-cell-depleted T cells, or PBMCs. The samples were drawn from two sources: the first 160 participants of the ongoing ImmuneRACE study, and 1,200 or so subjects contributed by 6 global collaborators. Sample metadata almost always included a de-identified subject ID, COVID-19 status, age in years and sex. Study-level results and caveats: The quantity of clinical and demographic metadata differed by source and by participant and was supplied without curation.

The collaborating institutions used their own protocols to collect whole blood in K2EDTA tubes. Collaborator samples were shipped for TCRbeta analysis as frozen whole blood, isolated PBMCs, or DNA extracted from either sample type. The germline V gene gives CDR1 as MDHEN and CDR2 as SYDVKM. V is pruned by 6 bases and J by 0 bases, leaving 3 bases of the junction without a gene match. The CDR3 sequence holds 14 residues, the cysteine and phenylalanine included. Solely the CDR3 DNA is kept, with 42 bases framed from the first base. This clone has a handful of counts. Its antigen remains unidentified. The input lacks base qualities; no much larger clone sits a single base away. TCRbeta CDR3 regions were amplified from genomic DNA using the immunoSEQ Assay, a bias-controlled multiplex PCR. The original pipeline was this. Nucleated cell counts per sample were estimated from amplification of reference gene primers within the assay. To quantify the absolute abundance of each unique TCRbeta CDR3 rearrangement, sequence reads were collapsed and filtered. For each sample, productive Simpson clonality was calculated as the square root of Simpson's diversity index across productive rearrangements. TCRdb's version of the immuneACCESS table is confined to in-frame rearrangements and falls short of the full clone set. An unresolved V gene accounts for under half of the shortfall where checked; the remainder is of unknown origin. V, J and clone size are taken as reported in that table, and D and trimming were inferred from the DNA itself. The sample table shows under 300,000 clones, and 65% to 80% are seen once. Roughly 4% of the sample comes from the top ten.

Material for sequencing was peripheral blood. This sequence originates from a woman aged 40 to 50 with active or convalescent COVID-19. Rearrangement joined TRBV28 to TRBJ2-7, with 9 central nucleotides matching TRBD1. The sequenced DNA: TGTGCCAGCAGGGGGACAGGGTACTCCTACGAGCAGTACTTC. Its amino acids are CASRGTGYSYEQYF.